This TCR beta chain was captured by sequencing in a study of prognosis after radiotherapy for stage I lung cancer. Overall study context: Receipt of concurrent therapy with stereotactic body radiotherapy occurred in no patient.

Amplification of TCR beta CDR3 from genomic DNA used two-round multiplex PCR. Initially, in first-round PCR, primers specific to each TRBV and TRBJ gene were used. TCRdb fed the multiplex PCR reads into MiXCR, producing one record per CDR3 protein. In the table there are about 13,000 distinct CDR3 sequences, roughly 29% of which are singletons. Study-wide findings and caveats: Usage of the TRBV and TRBJ genes (in patients with versus without metastases) was reportedly different.

This clonotype showed up many times. What it binds is not known. Germline CDR1 KGHSH, CDR2 LQKENI. V was clipped by 3 bases and J by 3 bases, with 11 bases between them. The CDR3 length is 14 residues. This sample comprised PBMCs, obtained before or after stereotactic body radiation therapy (not recorded which). The chain is built from TRBV18 and TRBJ1-2; tentatively, D is TRBD1 (6 bases). This clonotype originated in a donor over 45 with non-small cell lung cancer. The chain's CDR3 is CASSPGQTYYGYTF. In DNA, the CDR3 is TGTGCCAGCTCACCTGGACAGACCTACTATGGCTACACCTTC. Complete variable domain (other parts from reference TRBV18 and TRBJ1-2): NAGVMQNPRHLVRRRGQEARLRCSPMKGHSHVYWYRQLPEEGLKFMVYLQKENIIDESGMPKERFSAEFPKEGPSILRIQQVVRGDSAAYFCASSPGQTYYGYTFGSGTRLTVV.